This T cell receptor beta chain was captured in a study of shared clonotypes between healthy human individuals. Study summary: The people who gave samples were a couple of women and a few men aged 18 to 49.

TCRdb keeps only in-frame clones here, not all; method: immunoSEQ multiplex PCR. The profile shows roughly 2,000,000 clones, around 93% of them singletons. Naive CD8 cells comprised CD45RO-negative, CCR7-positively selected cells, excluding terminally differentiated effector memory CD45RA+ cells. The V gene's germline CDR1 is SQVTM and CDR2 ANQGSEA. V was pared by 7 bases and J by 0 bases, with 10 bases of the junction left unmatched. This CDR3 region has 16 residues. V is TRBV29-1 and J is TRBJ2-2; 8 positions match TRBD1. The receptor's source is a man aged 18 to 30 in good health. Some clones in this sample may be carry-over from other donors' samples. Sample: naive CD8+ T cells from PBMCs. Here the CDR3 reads CSATTPGQANTGELFF. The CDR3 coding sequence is TGCAGCGCGACCACTCCGGGACAGGCGAACACCGGGGAGCTGTTTTTT.